One and the same sample provided the 31 T cell receptor beta chains below, sequenced in a study of neoadjuvant anti-PD-1 for oral cavity cancer. The time point is: after neoadjuvant nivolumab, at surgical resection. The data were produced by immunoSEQ multiplex PCR, yet TCRdb's version contains in-frame clones alone and is incomplete. The table lists 10,000 or so clones, 65% to 70% of them singletons. The source material was PBMCs, sampled after nivolumab (anti-PD-1) treatment. Receptors originate from a person aged 35-80 years with oral cavity squamous cell carcinoma.

V gene TRBV6-1 combines with J gene TRBJ1-1; D possibly corresponds to TRBD1 (6 bases). This CDR3 region has 12 residues. The germline gives CDR1 MNHNS, CDR2 SASEGT. Trimming cost V 0 bases and J 9 bases, with 8 bases left between them. The CDR3 nucleotides are TGTGCCAGCAGTGAAGCGTGGGGGCAAGCTTTCTTT. It translates to CASSEAWGQAFF.

The V call is TRBV2, the J call TRBJ2-6; tentatively, D is TRBD1 or TRBD2 (5 bases each). The V and J ends lost 6 bases and 0 bases respectively, with 9 bases between them. The germline CDR1 and CDR2 sequences are SNHLY and FYNNEI. This CDR3 has 15 residues. CDR3 bases: TGTGCCAGCAGGAGGGACGGCTCTGGGGCCAACGTCCTGACTTTC. Translating it yields CASRRDGSGANVLTF.

A note on this clone: Sequence at one end of the junction differs from germline and may be a read error. The rearrangement uses TRBV30 and TRBJ1-2; unclear D gene. The CDR3 is 13 amino acids. Germline V gene sequence: CDR1 GTSNPN, CDR2 SVGIG (reference sequence). The CDR3 nucleotides read TGTGCCTGGAGTGTAAGCCCCAAAACAGCCCCCGGCTTC. Encoded protein: CAWSVSPKTAPGF.

The chain uses TRBV6-4 and TRBJ1-1; D remains unclear. The germline CDR1 and CDR2 sequences are MRHNA and SNTAGT. The CDR3 runs 16 residues. V dropped 1 base and J dropped 1 base, with 13 bases sitting between them. The CDR3 sequence is CASSDLDDISNTEAFF. CDR3 in DNA: TGTGCCAGCAGTGACTTGGACGACATCTCGAACACTGAAGCTTTCTTT.

The V gene is TRBV29-1, the J gene TRBJ1-1; a possible D gene is TRBD1 (6 bases). This CDR3 has 13 residues. Germline loops: CDR1 SQVTM, CDR2 ANQGSEA. V gave up 5 bases and J gave up 4 bases, with 14 bases separating them. The CDR3, as DNA: TGCAGCGTTCAACAGGGAGGCGGCACTGAAGCTTTCTTT. It translates to CSVQQGGGTEAFF. The entire variable domain, with the rest obtained from reference TRBV29-1 and TRBJ1-1, is as follows: SAVISQKPSRDICQRGTSLTIQCQVDSQVTMMFWYRQQPGQSLTLIATANQGSEATYESGFVIDKFPISRPNLTFSTLTVSNMSPEDSSIYLCSVQQGGGTEAFFGQGTRLTVV.

This sequence joins TRBV5-4 and TRBJ1-2; D is unresolved. Germline V lookup: CDR1 SGHNT, CDR2 YYREEE (reference sequence). CDR3 size: 15 residues. V was trimmed by 1 base and J by 1 base, leaving 11 bases between them. The CDR3 bases are TGTGCCAGCAGCTTGAGTTCGTCAGTTAACTATGGCTACACCTTC. Its protein product is CASSLSSSVNYGYTF.

The chain has TRBV5-1 and TRBJ2-2; the match to TRBD1 covers 7 bases. Trimming removed 4 bases from V and 5 bases from J; junction bases left unmatched: 11. CDR3 length: 16 residues. Germline V CDR1 and CDR2: SGHRS, YFSETQ. DNA of the CDR3: TGCGCCAGCAGCACCTCGACAGGGCAGGGGACCGGGGAGCTGTTTTTT. It encodes CASSTSTGQGTGELFF.

The rearrangement uses TRBV5-1 and TRBJ1-1, with TRBD1 identical over 7 bases. V dropped 0 bases and J dropped 0; count of bases not matched to a gene: 5. Germline CDR1 SGHRS, CDR2 YFSETQ. The CDR3 has 16 amino acids. The CDR3 reads CASSLGPTGVNTEAFF. DNA for the CDR3: TGCGCCAGCAGCTTGGGACCCACAGGGGTGAACACTGAAGCTTTCTTT.

J is TRBJ2-1 and V is TRBV7-2, with D perhaps being TRBD1 or TRBD2 (5 bases each). The V end was cut by 7 bases, the J end by 4 bases, with 20 bases between. There are 16 residues in the CDR3. CDR1 SGHTA and CDR2 FQGNSA come from the germline V gene. CDR3 loop: CASNFWGRGHYNEQFF. In DNA form, the CDR3 reads TGTGCCAGCAATTTCTGGGGGAGAGGTCATTACAATGAGCAGTTCTTC.

This rearrangement joins TRBV25-1 to TRBJ1-4, with no clear D. Germline V lookup: CDR1 MGHDK, CDR2 SYGVNS. The CDR3 length is 15 residues. The germline V and J ends were trimmed by 1 base and 11 bases, with 17 bases remaining between them. CDR3 nucleotide sequence: TGTGCCAGCAGTGAATTGAAGGGCAGTTCTTACAAACTGTTTTTT. Translating it yields CASSELKGSSYKLFF.

The gene calls are TRBV7-9 and TRBJ1-1, with 7 positions matching TRBD1. Germline V gives CDR1 SEHNR, CDR2 FQNEAQ (reference sequence). The CDR3 extends over 14 amino acids. The ends lost 5 bases at V and 3 bases at J; junction bases unmatched: 6. The CDR3 coding sequence is TGTGCCAGCAGCCAGACAGGGATTTACACTGAAGCTTTCTTT. Amino acids: CASSQTGIYTEAFF. Drawing the rest from reference TRBV7-9 and TRBJ1-1, the complete variable domain is DTGVSQNPRHKITKRGQNVTFRCDPISEHNRLYWYRQTLGQGPEFLTYFQNEAQLEKSRLLSDRFSAERPKGSFSTLEIQRTEQGDSAMYLCASSQTGIYTEAFFGQGTRLTVV.

This clone was detected a few times. J is TRBJ1-1 and V is TRBV19; TRBD1 aligns across 7 bases. Germline lookup yields CDR1 LNHDA and CDR2 SQIVND (reference sequence). This CDR3 is built from 16 residues. The J segment lost 1 base and the V segment lost 9 bases, leaving 14 bases of the junction unmatched. The CDR3 sequence: CASIPVLGTANTEAFF. In DNA, the CDR3 is TGTGCCAGCATCCCGGTCCTAGGGACAGCGAACACTGAAGCTTTCTTT.

The chain carries TRBV6-1 and TRBJ1-2; D is unresolved. CDR3 length: 13 residues. V was trimmed by 0 bases and J by 8 bases, leaving 10 bases between them. Germline V lookup: CDR1 MNHNS, CDR2 SASEGT. The CDR3 loop is CASSEARARGYTF. As DNA, the CDR3 is TGTGCCAGCAGTGAAGCGCGGGCGAGGGGCTACACCTTC.

The sample holds a few counts of this clone. V gene TRBV19 combines with J gene TRBJ2-4; D call uncertain. V was trimmed by 3 bases and J by 7 bases, leaving 4 bases between them. The CDR3 totals 11 residues. Germline assignment: CDR1 LNHDA and CDR2 SQIVND (reference sequence). CDR3 sequence reads: CASSMRNIQYF. CDR3 nucleotides: TGTGCCAGTAGTATGAGGAACATTCAGTACTTC.

The V gene is TRBV7-2, the J gene TRBJ2-2; 10 bases map to TRBD2. Looked up from germline, CDR1 is SGHTA and CDR2 is FQGNSA. V shed 3 bases, J shed 5 bases, and the junction held 6 bases outside the gene matches. The CDR3 has 16 residues. CDR3 sequence (DNA): TGTGCCAGCAGCTTGCTAAGCGGGGGGGCAACCGGGGAGCTGTTTTTT. Translated: CASSLLSGGATGELFF.

The chain couples TRBV9 to TRBJ2-7; perhaps TRBD2 as D (6 bases). V shed 4 bases and J shed 0 bases, with 14 bases lying between them. CDR3 length: 15 amino acids. From germline, CDR1 is SGDLS and CDR2 YYNGEE. In nucleotides, the CDR3 is TGTGCCAGCAGCCCCGGGACTGGGAGCTCCTACGAGCAGTACTTC. Translated: CASSPGTGSSYEQYF.

The chain uses TRBV7-9 and TRBJ2-7; D perhaps matches TRBD2 (6 bases). Germline lookup yields CDR1 SEHNR and CDR2 FQNEAQ (reference sequence). The CDR3 is 13 amino acids. V was shortened by 7 bases and J by 1 base, with 11 bases between the two germline ends. CDR3 residues: CASTLAGSYEQYF. The CDR3 nucleotides read TGTGCCAGCACCTTGGCGGGATCCTACGAGCAGTACTTC.

This clone was observed a few times. The rearrangement joins TRBV19 to TRBJ2-3; perhaps TRBD2 as D (7 bases). This CDR3 is built from 16 residues. The germline gives CDR1 LNHDA, CDR2 SQIVND (reference sequence). The V gene lost 3 bases and the J gene lost 2 bases, with 15 bases spanning the gap. The CDR3 nucleotides are TGTGCCAGTAGTATTGGGAGCGGGACAACCACAGATACGCAGTATTTT. Protein product: CASSIGSGTTTDTQYF. The full variable domain, rest sourced from reference TRBV19 and TRBJ2-3, is DGGITQSPKYLFRKEGQNVTLSCEQNLNHDAMYWYRQDPGQGLRLIYYSQIVNDFQKGDIAEGYSVSREKKESFPLTVTSAQKNPTAFYLCASSIGSGTTTDTQYFGPGTRLTVL.

This clone has more than one count but fewer than ten. The chain couples TRBV27 to TRBJ2-7, with D perhaps matching TRBD2 (7 bases). The germline V gene has CDR1 MNHEY and CDR2 SMNVEV (reference sequence). With 2 bases removed from V and 3 bases from J, the gap between germline ends came to 11 bases. This CDR3 comprises 14 residues. The CDR3 nucleotides read TGTGCCAGCAGTTTAGGGGGGGACATCTACGAGCAGTACTTC. Its protein is CASSLGGDIYEQYF.

The chain links TRBV2 to TRBJ2-1; D is undetermined. Trimming shortened V by 8 bases and J by 4 bases, and 9 bases separated the two germline ends. This CDR3 is 12 amino acids long. Germline lookup yields CDR1 SNHLY and CDR2 FYNNEI. Here the CDR3 DNA reads TGTGCCAGCGCATTAGGGTACAATGAGCAGTTCTTC. Translation: CASALGYNEQFF.

The rearrangement links TRBV5-1 to TRBJ2-3; the D gene is possibly TRBD2 (5 bases). Germline V gives CDR1 SGHRS, CDR2 YFSETQ. V was cut by 3 bases and J by 0 bases, with 8 bases left in between. The CDR3 sequence is 14 residues long. The CDR3 here is CASSSGLSTDTQYF. The CDR3 DNA reads as TGCGCCAGCAGCTCCGGACTGAGCACAGATACGCAGTATTTT.

V usage is TRBV6-5 and J usage is TRBJ2-1; TRBD1 agrees at 10 bases. Germline CDR1 and CDR2: MNHEY and SVGAGI. This CDR3 contains 15 residues. Trimming at V came to 0 bases and at J to 11 bases, leaving 7 bases not matched to a gene. CDR3 in amino acids: CASSYSRTGGGQQFF. CDR3 in DNA: TGTGCCAGCAGTTACTCTCGGACAGGGGGTGGTCAGCAGTTCTTC.

This chain joins TRBV6-6 and TRBJ1-6; D call uncertain. Trimming shortened V by 6 bases and J by 10 bases, and 13 bases separated the two germline ends. Germline V gene data show CDR1 as MNHNY and CDR2 as SVGAGI (reference sequence). The CDR3 is 13 residues long. This chain's CDR3 is CASRQAGRSPLHF. CDR3 nucleotides: TGTGCCAGCAGGCAGGCTGGCCGGTCACCCCTCCACTTT.

The chain has TRBV10-3 and TRBJ2-3; 8 bases match TRBD2. The CDR3 is 18 residues long. Per the germline V gene, CDR1 is ENHRY and CDR2 is SYGVKD. After removal of 0 bases from V and 0 bases from J, the junction contained 8 bases not matched to a gene. The CDR3 here is CAISESLLAGLSTDTQYF. The CDR3 DNA is TGTGCCATCAGTGAGTCGTTGCTAGCGGGTCTCAGCACAGATACGCAGTATTTT.

V is TRBV5-1 and J is TRBJ1-6; D is unresolved. This CDR3 contains 14 residues. Trimming took off 1 base at V and 15 bases at J, with 17 bases between the two ends. Germline CDR1 and CDR2: SGHRS and YFSETQ. This CDR3 is CASSLTLQHRDLHF. As DNA, the CDR3 is TGCGCCAGCAGCTTGACCCTTCAACACAGAGACCTCCACTTT.

In its sample, this clone was seen once. V and J are TRBV19 and TRBJ1-1; 12 nucleotides agree with TRBD1. J lost 4 bases, V lost 3 bases, and 3 bases had no gene match. The CDR3 is 15 amino acids. Germline assignment: CDR1 LNHDA and CDR2 SQIVND (reference sequence). The CDR3 DNA reads as TGTGCCAGTAGTATCGGGGGACAGGGGGCCACTGAAGCTTTCTTT. Protein sequence: CASSIGGQGATEAFF.

This clone is a singleton in its sample. V and J are TRBV28 and TRBJ2-3; D possibly corresponds to TRBD1 (6 bases). Deletions cut 5 bases from V and 2 bases from J, with 17 bases between. This CDR3 comprises 16 residues. Germline values: CDR1 MDHEN, CDR2 SYDVKM. The CDR3 DNA is TGTGCCAGCAGTACGGACAGCTCCACGATCACAGATACGCAGTATTTT. This encodes CASSTDSSTITDTQYF. The full variable domain, completed using reference TRBV28 and TRBJ2-3, is DVKVTQSSRYLVKRTGEKVFLECVQDMDHENMFWYRQDPGLGLRLIYFSYDVKMKEKGDIPEGYSVSREKKERFSLILESASTNQTSMYLCASSTDSSTITDTQYFGPGTRLTVL.

The V call is TRBV27, the J call TRBJ2-7, with D possibly TRBD2 on 6 matching bases. V gave up 5 bases and J gave up 0 bases, with 20 bases separating them. The CDR3 length is 17 residues. The germline gives CDR1 MNHEY, CDR2 SMNVEV (reference sequence). CDR3 DNA: TGTGCCAGCAGTCCCATATTCGCCGCGGGAAACTCCTACGAGCAGTACTTC. Its translation is CASSPIFAAGNSYEQYF.

The V gene is TRBV2, the J gene TRBJ1-3; D is perhaps TRBD1 (5 bases). The CDR3 has 15 residues. Trimming pared 0 bases from V and 0 bases from J, leaving 6 bases between. Germline CDR1 and CDR2: SNHLY and FYNNEI. The CDR3 sequence: CASSEATASGNTIYF. In nucleotides, the CDR3 is TGTGCCAGCAGTGAAGCGACAGCCTCTGGAAACACCATATATTTT.

The CDR3 bases are TGTGCCAGTTCGAGTCCTTCTGAAGCTTTCTTT. Translation gives CASSSPSEAFF. The V and J genes are TRBV6-1 and TRBJ1-1, with no clear D. The CDR3 is 11 amino acids. V gave up 9 bases and J gave up 6 bases, with 11 bases separating them. From germline, CDR1 is MNHNS and CDR2 SASEGT.

This clone appeared a few times. The chain uses TRBV6-1 and TRBJ1-5; D gene unclear. The CDR3 is made up of 14 amino acids. Germline loops: CDR1 MNHNS, CDR2 SASEGT. V was shortened by 6 bases and J by 6 bases, with 15 bases between the two germline ends. The CDR3 spells CASRMTVSGQPQHF. The CDR3, as DNA: TGTGCCAGCAGGATGACGGTTAGCGGTCAGCCCCAGCATTTT.